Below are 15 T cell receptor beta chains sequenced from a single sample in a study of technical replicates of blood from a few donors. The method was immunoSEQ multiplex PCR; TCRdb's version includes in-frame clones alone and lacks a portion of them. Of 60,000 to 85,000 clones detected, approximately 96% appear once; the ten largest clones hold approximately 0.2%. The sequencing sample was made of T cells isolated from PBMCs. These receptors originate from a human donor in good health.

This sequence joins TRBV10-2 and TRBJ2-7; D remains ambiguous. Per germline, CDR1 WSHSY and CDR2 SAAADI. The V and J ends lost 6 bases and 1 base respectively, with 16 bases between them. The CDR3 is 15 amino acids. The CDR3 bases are TGCGCCAGCAGACTTCGCGCGGAGCCATCCTACGAGCAGTACTTC. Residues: CASRLRAEPSYEQYF.

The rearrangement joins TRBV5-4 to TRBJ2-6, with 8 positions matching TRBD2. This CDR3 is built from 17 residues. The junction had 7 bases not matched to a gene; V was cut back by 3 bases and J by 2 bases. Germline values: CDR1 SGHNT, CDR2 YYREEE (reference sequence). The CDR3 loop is CASSSSGSTAGANVLTF. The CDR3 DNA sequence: TGTGCCAGCAGCTCAAGCGGGAGCACAGCTGGGGCCAACGTCCTGACTTTC.

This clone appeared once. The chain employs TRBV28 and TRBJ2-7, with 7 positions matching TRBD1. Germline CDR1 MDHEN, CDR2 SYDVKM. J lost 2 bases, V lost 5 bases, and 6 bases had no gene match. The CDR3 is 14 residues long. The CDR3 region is CASSPPGGTYEQYF. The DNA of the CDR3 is TGTGCCAGCAGTCCACCAGGGGGTACCTACGAGCAGTACTTC.

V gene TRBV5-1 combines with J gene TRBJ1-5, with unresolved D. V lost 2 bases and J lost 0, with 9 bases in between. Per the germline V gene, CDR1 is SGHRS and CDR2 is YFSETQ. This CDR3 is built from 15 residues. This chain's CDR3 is CASSLGGSSNQPQHF. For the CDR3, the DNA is TGCGCCAGCAGCTTAGGCGGCAGTAGCAATCAGCCCCAGCATTTT.

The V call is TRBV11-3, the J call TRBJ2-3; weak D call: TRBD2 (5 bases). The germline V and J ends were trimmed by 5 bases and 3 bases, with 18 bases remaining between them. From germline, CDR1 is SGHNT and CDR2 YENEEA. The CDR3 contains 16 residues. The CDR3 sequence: CASSRAYGNSTDTQYF. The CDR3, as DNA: TGTGCCAGCAGCAGGGCATACGGGAATTCGACAGATACGCAGTATTTT.

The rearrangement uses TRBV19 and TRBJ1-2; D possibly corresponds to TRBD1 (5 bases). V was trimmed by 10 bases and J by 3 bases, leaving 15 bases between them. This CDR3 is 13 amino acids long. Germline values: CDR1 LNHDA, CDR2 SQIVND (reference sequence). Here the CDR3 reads CATKGGTDYGYTF. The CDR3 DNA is TGTGCCACTAAGGGAGGGACGGACTATGGCTACACCTTC.

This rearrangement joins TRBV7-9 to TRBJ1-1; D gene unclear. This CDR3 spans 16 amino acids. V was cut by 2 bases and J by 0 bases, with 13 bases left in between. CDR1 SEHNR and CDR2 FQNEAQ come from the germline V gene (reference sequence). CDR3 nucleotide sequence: TGTGCCAGCAGCTTATCAGGCCAATTTTTGAACACTGAAGCTTTCTTT. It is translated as CASSLSGQFLNTEAFF.

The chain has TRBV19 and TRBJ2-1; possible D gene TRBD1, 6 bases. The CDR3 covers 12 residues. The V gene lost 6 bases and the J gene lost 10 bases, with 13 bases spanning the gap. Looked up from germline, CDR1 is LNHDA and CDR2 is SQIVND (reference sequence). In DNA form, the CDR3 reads TGTGCCAGTAGAGGGGGATGGGAAGAGCAGTTCTTC. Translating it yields CASRGGWEEQFF.

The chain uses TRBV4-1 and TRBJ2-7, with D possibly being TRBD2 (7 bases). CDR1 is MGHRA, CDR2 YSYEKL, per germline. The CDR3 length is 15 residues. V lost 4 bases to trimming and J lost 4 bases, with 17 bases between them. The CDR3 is CASSPSKGGVYEQYF. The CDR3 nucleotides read TGCGCCAGCAGCCCCTCAAAAGGGGGGGTGTACGAGCAGTACTTC.

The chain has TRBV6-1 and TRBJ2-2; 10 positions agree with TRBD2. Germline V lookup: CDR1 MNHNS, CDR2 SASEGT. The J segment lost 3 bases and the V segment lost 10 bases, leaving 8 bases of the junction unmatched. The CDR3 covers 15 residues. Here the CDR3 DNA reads TGTGCCACCTCGGTCCTAGCGGGAGACACCGGGGAGCTGTTTTTT. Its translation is CATSVLAGDTGELFF.

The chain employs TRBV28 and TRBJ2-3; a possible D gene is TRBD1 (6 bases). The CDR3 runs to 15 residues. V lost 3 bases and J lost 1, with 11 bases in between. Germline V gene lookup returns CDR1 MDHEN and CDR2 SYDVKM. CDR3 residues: CASSFQGSGTDTQYF. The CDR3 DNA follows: TGTGCCAGCAGTTTCCAGGGGAGCGGCACAGATACGCAGTATTTT. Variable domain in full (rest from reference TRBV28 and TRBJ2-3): DVKVTQSSRYLVKRTGEKVFLECVQDMDHENMFWYRQDPGLGLRLIYFSYDVKMKEKGDIPEGYSVSREKKERFSLILESASTNQTSMYLCASSFQGSGTDTQYFGPGTRLTVL.

The CDR3 is CASSLRRADTYNSPLHF. The CDR3 DNA is TGTGCCAGCAGTTTACGCAGGGCGGACACTTATAATTCACCCCTCCACTTT. This chain joins TRBV27 and TRBJ1-6; maybe TRBD1 (5 bases). The CDR3 is made up of 17 amino acids. CDR1 is MNHEY and CDR2 is SMNVEV in the germline V gene (reference sequence). The germline V and J ends were trimmed by 2 bases and 4 bases, with 15 bases remaining between them.

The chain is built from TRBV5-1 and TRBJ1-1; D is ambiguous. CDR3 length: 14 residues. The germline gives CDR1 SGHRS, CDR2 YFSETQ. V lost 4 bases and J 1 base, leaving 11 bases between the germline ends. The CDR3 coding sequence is TGCGCCAGCAGCCACAGAGCCCCGAACACTGAAGCTTTCTTT. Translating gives CASSHRAPNTEAFF.

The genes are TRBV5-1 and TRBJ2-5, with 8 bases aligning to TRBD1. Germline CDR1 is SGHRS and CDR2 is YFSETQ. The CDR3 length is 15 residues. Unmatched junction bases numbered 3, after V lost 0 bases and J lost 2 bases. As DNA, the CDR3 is TGCGCCAGCAGCTTGGAGGGACAGGCACAAGAGACCCAGTACTTC. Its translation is CASSLEGQAQETQYF.

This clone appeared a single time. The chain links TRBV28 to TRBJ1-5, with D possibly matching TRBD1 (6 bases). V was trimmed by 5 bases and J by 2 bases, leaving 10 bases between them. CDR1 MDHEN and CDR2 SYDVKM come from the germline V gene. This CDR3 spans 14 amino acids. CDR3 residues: CASSGDMGNQPQHF. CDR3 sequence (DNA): TGTGCCAGCAGTGGGGACATGGGCAATCAGCCCCAGCATTTT.